Following are 22 T cell receptor beta chains from one sample sequenced in a study of tumor and adjacent non-tumor tissue in lung cancer. The library came from three nested PCR rounds adapted from ARM-PCR protocols. A single record per CDR3 protein comes from TCRdb applying MiXCR to the multiplex PCR reads. Of 200,000 to 250,000 distinct CDR3 sequences in the sample, about 71% were seen once. No cell sorting was done before RNA was extracted from the tissue. The source material was lung tumor tissue. These receptors all come from a man aged 55 to 70 with non-small cell lung cancer.

J is TRBJ1-4 and V is TRBV12-3 or TRBV12-4, with D possibly matching TRBD1 (6 bases). With 7 bases removed from V and 8 bases from J, the gap between germline ends came to 17 bases. CDR3 length: 14 amino acids. CDR3 amino acids: CASNFTGYREKLFF. CDR3 bases: TGTGCCAGCAATTTCACAGGGTATAGAGAAAAACTGTTTTTT.

Regarding this clonotype: A read error is likely, as this CDR3 ends without the conserved phenylalanine or tryptophan. This chain connects TRBV6-1 to TRBJ2-3, with D unclear. The germline V gene encodes CDR1 MNHNS and CDR2 SASEGT. V was cut by 3 bases and J by 1 base, with 8 bases left in between. CDR3 length: 14 residues. The CDR3 DNA sequence: TGTGCCAGCAGTGATGGAACTGGCACAGATACGCAGTATCTT. It is translated as CASSDGTGTDTQYL.

The CDR3 region has the DNA TGTGCCAGCAGTGGGCCGCCGGCGGGGCTAGATACGCAGTATTTT. Protein product: CASSGPPAGLDTQYF. The rearrangement uses TRBV28 and TRBJ2-3, with a tentative D call TRBD2 (6 bases). This CDR3 is 15 amino acids long. Germline V gene data show CDR1 as MDHEN and CDR2 as SYDVKM. Trimming left V 5 bases short and J 5 bases short, with 17 bases between.

The CDR3 nucleotides are TGTGCCAGCAGCCCGGGACTAGCGGGAAAGTTAGGTGGCACAGATACGCAGTATTTT. Translated, it gives CASSPGLAGKLGGTDTQYF. The genes are TRBV11-2 and TRBJ2-3, with TRBD2 identical over 13 bases. CDR1 is SGHAT and CDR2 is FQNNGV in the germline V gene. The CDR3 runs to 19 residues. With V trimmed by 5 bases and J by 1 base, 12 bases remained unmatched.

The chain couples TRBV4-2 to TRBJ2-3, with a weak D call TRBD2 (5 bases). The V and J ends lost 1 base and 3 bases respectively, with 11 bases between them. CDR1 LGHNA and CDR2 YNFKEQ come from the germline V gene. The CDR3 runs 15 residues. Here the CDR3 DNA reads TGTGCCAGCAGCCAAGGGGAAGAGGGAACAGATACGCAGTATTTT. Amino acid sequence: CASSQGEEGTDTQYF.

In the case of this clonotype: This may stem from a read error, because a much larger clone lies one nucleotide away. The chain joins TRBV29-1 to TRBJ2-7; tentatively, D is TRBD2 (5 bases). This CDR3 is built from 13 residues. Trimming took 4 bases from V and 3 from J, leaving 13 bases between them. Germline assignment: CDR1 SQVTM and CDR2 ANQGSEA. The CDR3: CSVAISAYYEQYF. DNA of the CDR3: TGCAGCGTTGCGATTAGCGCGTACTACGAGCAGTACTTC.

This clonotype occurred a few times. The CDR3 bases are TGTGCCAGCAGTTACTCGGTGGGGGCCTACAATGAGCAGTTCTTC. Its translation is CASSYSVGAYNEQFF. The rearrangement uses TRBV6-6 and TRBJ2-1; D tentatively fits TRBD1 or TRBD2 (5 bases each). V was cut by 0 bases and J by 2 bases, with 8 bases left in between. Germline CDR1 and CDR2: MNHNY and SVGAGI (reference sequence). CDR3 size: 15 residues.

As for this clonotype: One junction end disagrees with the germline gene, perhaps due to a read error. This CDR3 reads CGSSRSVDNEQFF. The CDR3 DNA sequence: TGTGGCAGCAGCCGGTCAGTCGACAATGAGCAGTTCTTC. The chain links TRBV11-3 to TRBJ2-1, with D uncertain. This CDR3 is built from 13 residues. The V gene's germline CDR1 is SGHNT and CDR2 YENEEA.

For this clonotype: The junction differs from germline at one of its ends, possibly a read error. The chain carries TRBV6-5 and TRBJ2-2; D may be TRBD1 (6 bases). The CDR3 spans 13 residues. CDR1 is MNHEY and CDR2 is SVGAGI in the germline V gene. The DNA for the CDR3 is TGTGCCAGCAGAAACACAGGGCCCGGGGAGCTGTCTTTT. It yields the protein CASRNTGPGELSF.

This clonotype was detected a few times. A junction end diverges from the germline sequence, so it may reflect a read error. The chain has TRBV6-5 and TRBJ1-2; weak D call: TRBD1 (6 bases). This CDR3 is 15 amino acids long. Per the germline V gene, CDR1 is MNHEY and CDR2 is SVGAGI. The chain's CDR3 is CASSYSSPGAYGYIF. The CDR3 nucleotides are TGTGCCAGCAGTTACTCGAGTCCAGGGGCGTATGGCTACATCTTC.

Of note for this clonotype: One end of the junction is discordant with germline, which a read error may explain. J is TRBJ1-1 and V is TRBV10-3; no clear D. The V gene's germline CDR1 is ENHRY and CDR2 SYGVKD. This CDR3 region has 13 residues. The CDR3 protein is CAISTVGFTKAFF. CDR3 nucleotide sequence: TGTGCCATCAGTACAGTGGGCTTCACTAAAGCTTTCTTT.

About this clonotype itself: Being one base from a much bigger clone, this may be a read error. The chain uses TRBV4-2 and TRBJ2-3, with D possibly TRBD1 on 5 matching bases. The CDR3 totals 15 residues. Germline CDR1 is LGHNA and CDR2 is YNFKEQ. Trimming pared 2 bases from V and 11 bases from J, leaving 20 bases between. The CDR3 sequence is CASSQSFGAGPEQYF. CDR3 nucleotides: TGTGCCAGCAGCCAATCTTTTGGGGCAGGCCCAGAGCAGTATTTT.

As for this clonotype: Germline is not matched at one junction end, which may reflect a read error. The gene calls are TRBV9 and TRBJ2-1; possible D gene TRBD2, 6 bases. The CDR3 has 16 amino acids. Germline V gene data show CDR1 as SGDLS and CDR2 as YYNGEE. CDR3 region: CVSSVLAEVSYNEQFF. CDR3 sequence (DNA): TGTGTCAGCAGCGTATTAGCGGAAGTCTCCTACAATGAGCAGTTCTTC.

A word on this clonotype: An end of the junction does not agree with germline; a read error may underlie this. The chain combines TRBV29-1 with TRBJ1-1, with TRBD1 identical over 8 bases. The CDR3 runs 13 residues. Germline CDR1 and CDR2: SQVTM and ANQGSEA. CDR3 sequence (DNA): TGCGGCGTGCGGACAGGGCGTGACACTGAAGTTTTCTTT. It yields the protein CGVRTGRDTEVFF.

As concerns this clonotype: Germline is not matched at one junction end, which may reflect a read error. V and J are TRBV6-5 and TRBJ2-3; possibly TRBD2 for D (5 bases). CDR1 MNHEY and CDR2 SVGAGI come from the germline V gene. This CDR3 contains 14 residues. The CDR3 loop is CASSLTASKDTQYF. The CDR3 DNA follows: TGTGCCAGCAGTCTAACGGCTAGCAAAGATACGCAGTATTTT.

Concerning this clonotype itself: The junction and the germline gene differ at one end; a read error may be behind it. The chain links TRBV12-3 or TRBV12-4 to TRBJ2-2, with 14 bases matching TRBD2. The CDR3 length is 14 residues. The CDR3 sequence: CASRGLAGVGELLF. The CDR3 coding sequence is TGTGCCAGCAGGGGACTAGCGGGAGTCGGGGAGTTGTTATTT.

Concerning this clonotype itself: It may be a read error: a sequence one base away is much more abundant. The genes are TRBV7-8 and TRBJ1-5; possibly TRBD1 for D (5 bases). The CDR3 length is 15 residues. Per germline, CDR1 SGHVS and CDR2 FQNEAQ. V lost 5 bases to trimming and J lost 7 bases, with 18 bases between them. The CDR3 nucleotides are TGTGCCAGCAGCATATCGGGGCAGGCGGCGCAGCCCCAGCATTTT. Translation: CASSISGQAAQPQHF. The variable domain in full, with the rest retrieved from reference TRBV7-8 and TRBJ1-5, is GAGVSQSPRYKVAKRGQDVALRCDPISGHVSLFWYQQALGQGPEFLTYFQNEAQLDKSGLPSDRFFAERPEGSVSTLKIQRTQQEDSAVYLCASSISGQAAQPQHFGDGTRLSIL.

This clonotype was counted ten times or more. The chain uses TRBV20-1 and TRBJ2-7; 12 bases line up with TRBD2. Germline V lookup: CDR1 DFQATT, CDR2 SNEGSKA (reference sequence). The CDR3 spans 15 residues. The J segment lost 4 bases and the V segment lost 3 bases, leaving 7 bases of the junction unmatched. The CDR3 DNA is TGCAGTGCTAGCCTAGCGGGGGGGCTTCAATACGAGCAGTACTTC. Protein product: CSASLAGGLQYEQYF.

The gene calls are TRBV20-1 and TRBJ1-1; no clear D. This CDR3 spans 12 amino acids. Germline assignment: CDR1 DFQATT and CDR2 SNEGSKA (reference sequence). Between the trimmed V and J ends, which lost 6 bases and 4 bases, there was a span of 12 bases. In DNA form, the CDR3 reads TGCAGTGCCAATTCGGGCAGCACTGAAGCTTTCTTT. Translated: CSANSGSTEAFF.

DNA of the CDR3: TGCAGTGTTTTGACTAGCGGGTTCTCCAACGACCAGTACGTC. Protein product: CSVLTSGFSNDQYV. The rearrangement links TRBV20-1 to TRBJ2-7; 10 nucleotides agree with TRBD2. The germline V gene has CDR1 DFQATT and CDR2 SNEGSKA (reference sequence). The CDR3 contains 14 residues.

In regard to this clonotype: This may be a read error, as it is one base from a much larger clone. The V and J genes are TRBV6-1 and TRBJ1-2; D is perhaps TRBD1 (6 bases). Germline V gene lookup returns CDR1 MNHNS and CDR2 SASEGT. This CDR3 comprises 13 residues. The CDR3 bases are TGTACCAGCAGTTCAACAGGGACCTATGGCTACACCTTC. Its protein is CTSSSTGTYGYTF.

A note on this clonotype: An end of the junction differs from the germline gene, which may be a read error. The gene calls are TRBV6-6 and TRBJ1-5; D is undetermined. Germline CDR1 is MNHNY and CDR2 is SVGAGI (reference sequence). The CDR3 has 12 amino acids. The CDR3 loop is CTVGVGNQPQHF. The CDR3, as DNA: TGTACCGTTGGGGTAGGAAATCAGCCACAGCATTTT.